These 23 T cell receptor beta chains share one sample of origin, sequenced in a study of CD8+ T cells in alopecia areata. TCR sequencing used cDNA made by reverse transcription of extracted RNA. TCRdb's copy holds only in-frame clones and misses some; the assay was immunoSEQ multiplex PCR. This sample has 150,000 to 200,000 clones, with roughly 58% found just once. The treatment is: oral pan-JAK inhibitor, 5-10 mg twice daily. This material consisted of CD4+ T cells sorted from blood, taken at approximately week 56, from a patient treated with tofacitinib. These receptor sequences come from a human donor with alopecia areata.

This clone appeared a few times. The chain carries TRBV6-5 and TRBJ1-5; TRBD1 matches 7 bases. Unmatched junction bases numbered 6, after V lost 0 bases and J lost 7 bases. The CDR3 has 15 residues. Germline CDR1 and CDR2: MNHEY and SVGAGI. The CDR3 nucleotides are TGTGCCAGCAGTTACTCGAGAGGGGGCGGCCAGCCCCAGCATTTT. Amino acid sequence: CASSYSRGGGQPQHF.

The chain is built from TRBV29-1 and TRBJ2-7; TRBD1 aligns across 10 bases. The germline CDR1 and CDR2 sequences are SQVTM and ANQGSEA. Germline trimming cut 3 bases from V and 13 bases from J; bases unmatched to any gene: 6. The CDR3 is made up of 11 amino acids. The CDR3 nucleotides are TGCAGCGTTGAGGCCGGGACAGGGGTTTACTTC. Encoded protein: CSVEAGTGVYF.

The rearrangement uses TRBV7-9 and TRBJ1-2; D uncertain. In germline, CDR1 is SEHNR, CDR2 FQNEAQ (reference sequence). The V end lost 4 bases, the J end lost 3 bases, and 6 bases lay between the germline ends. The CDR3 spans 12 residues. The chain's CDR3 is CASSSNYYGYTF. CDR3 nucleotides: TGTGCCAGCAGCTCCAACTACTATGGCTACACCTTC.

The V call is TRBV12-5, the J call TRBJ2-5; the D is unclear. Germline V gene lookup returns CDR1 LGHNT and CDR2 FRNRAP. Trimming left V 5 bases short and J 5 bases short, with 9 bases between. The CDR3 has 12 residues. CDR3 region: CASGALRETQYF. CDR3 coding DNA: TGTGCTAGTGGTGCCCTCAGGGAGACCCAGTACTTC.

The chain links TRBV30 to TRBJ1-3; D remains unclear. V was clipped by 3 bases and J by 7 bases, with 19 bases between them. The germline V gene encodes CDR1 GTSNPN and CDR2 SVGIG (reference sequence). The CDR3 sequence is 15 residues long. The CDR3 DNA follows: TGTGCCTGGAGCACCGGGAGGGTGTCCCGGAACACCATATATTTT. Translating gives CAWSTGRVSRNTIYF.

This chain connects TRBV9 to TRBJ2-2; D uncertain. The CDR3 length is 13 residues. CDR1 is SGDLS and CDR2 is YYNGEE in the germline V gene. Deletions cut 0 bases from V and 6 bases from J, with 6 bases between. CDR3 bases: TGTGCCAGCAGCGTAGCTATGGCCGGGGAGCTGTTTTTT. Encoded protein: CASSVAMAGELFF.

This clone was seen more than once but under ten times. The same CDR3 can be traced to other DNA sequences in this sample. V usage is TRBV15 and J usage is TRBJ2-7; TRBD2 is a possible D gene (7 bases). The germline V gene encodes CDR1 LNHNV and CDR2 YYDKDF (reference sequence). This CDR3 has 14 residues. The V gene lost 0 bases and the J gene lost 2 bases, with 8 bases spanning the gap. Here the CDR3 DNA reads TGTGCCACCAGCAGAGAGGGGGGGCCCTACGAGCAGTACTTC. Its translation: CATSREGGPYEQYF.

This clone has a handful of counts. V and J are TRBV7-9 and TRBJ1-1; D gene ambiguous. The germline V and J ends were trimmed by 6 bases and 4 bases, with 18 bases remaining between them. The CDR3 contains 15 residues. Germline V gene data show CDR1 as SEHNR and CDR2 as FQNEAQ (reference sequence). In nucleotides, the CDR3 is TGTGCCAGCAGTCGCCTTGGGCCGGAATCCACTGAAGCTTTCTTT. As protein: CASSRLGPESTEAFF.

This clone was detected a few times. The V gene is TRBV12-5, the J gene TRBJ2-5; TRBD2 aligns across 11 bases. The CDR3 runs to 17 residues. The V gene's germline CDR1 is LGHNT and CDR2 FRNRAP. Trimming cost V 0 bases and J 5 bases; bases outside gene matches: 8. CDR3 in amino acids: CASGLVLAGALEETQYF. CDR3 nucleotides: TGTGCTAGTGGTTTGGTACTAGCGGGGGCGTTGGAGGAGACCCAGTACTTC.

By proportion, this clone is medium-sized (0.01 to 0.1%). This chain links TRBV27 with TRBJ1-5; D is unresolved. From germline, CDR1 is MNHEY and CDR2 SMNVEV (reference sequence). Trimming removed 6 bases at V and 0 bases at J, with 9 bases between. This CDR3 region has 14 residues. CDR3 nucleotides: TGTGCCAGCAGCCCACAGAATAGCAATCAGCCCCAGCATTTT. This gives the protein CASSPQNSNQPQHF.

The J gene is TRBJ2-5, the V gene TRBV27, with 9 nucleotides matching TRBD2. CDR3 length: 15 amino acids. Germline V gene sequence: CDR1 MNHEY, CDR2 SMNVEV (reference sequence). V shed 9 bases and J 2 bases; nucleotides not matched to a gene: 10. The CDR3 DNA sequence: TGTGCCAGTGCCCGGACTAGCGTTACTCAAGAGACCCAGTACTTC. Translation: CASARTSVTQETQYF.

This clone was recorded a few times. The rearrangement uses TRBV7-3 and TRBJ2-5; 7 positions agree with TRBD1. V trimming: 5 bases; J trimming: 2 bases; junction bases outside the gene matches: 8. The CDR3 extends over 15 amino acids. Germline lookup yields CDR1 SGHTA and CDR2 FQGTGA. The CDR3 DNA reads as TGTGCCAGCAGCATATCGGGACAGTTACAAGAGACCCAGTACTTC. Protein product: CASSISGQLQETQYF.

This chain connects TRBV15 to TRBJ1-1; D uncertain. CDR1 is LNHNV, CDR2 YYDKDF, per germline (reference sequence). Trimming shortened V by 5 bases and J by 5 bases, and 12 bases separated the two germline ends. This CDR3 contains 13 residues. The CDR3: CATSDTYGTEAFF. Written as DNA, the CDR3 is TGTGCCACCAGCGATACTTATGGGACTGAAGCTTTCTTT.

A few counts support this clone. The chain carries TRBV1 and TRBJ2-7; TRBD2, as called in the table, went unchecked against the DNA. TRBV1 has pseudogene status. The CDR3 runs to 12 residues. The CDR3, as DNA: TGCACCAGCAGCCAAGATCGCCCCCCGAGATACTTC. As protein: CTSSQDRPPRYF.

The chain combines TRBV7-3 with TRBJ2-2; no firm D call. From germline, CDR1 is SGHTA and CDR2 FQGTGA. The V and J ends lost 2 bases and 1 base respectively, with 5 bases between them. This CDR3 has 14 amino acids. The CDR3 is CASSLYLNTGELFF. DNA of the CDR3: TGTGCCAGCAGCTTATATCTGAACACCGGGGAGCTGTTTTTT.

The CDR3 is CASSIKRGMATQYF. The CDR3 nucleotides read TGTGCCAGTAGTATCAAGCGGGGGATGGCGACCCAGTACTTC. The chain joins TRBV19 to TRBJ2-5; 8 nucleotides align to TRBD2. Germline CDR1 LNHDA, CDR2 SQIVND (reference sequence). This CDR3 contains 14 residues. The trim removed 3 bases at V and 7 bases at J, leaving 7 bases unmatched.

This chain's CDR3 is CASTTGPFGEQYF. CDR3 coding DNA: TGTGCCTCCACTACCGGGCCTTTCGGCGAGCAGTACTTC. This chain connects TRBV30 to TRBJ2-7; D call uncertain. From germline, CDR1 is GTSNPN and CDR2 SVGIG (reference sequence). CDR3 length: 13 residues. The V end was cut by 7 bases, the J end by 6 bases, with 19 bases between.

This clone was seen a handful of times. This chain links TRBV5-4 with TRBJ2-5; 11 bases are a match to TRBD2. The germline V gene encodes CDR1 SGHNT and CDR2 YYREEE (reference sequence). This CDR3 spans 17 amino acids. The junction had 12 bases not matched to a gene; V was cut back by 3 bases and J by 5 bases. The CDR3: CASSSSSGGSVRETQYF. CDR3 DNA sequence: TGTGCCAGCAGCTCCTCTAGCGGGGGGAGTGTCCGGGAGACCCAGTACTTC.

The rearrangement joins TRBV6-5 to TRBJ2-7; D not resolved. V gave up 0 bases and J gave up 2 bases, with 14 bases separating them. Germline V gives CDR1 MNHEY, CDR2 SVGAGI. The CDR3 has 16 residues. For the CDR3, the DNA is TGTGCCAGCAGTTACTCAGGCTTTTCGTCCGCCTACGAGCAGTACTTC. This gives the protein CASSYSGFSSAYEQYF.

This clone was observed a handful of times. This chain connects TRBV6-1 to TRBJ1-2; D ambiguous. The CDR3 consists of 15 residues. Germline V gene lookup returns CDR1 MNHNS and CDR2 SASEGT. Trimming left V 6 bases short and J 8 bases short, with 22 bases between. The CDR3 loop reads CASSRSGRNLRGYTF. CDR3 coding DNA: TGTGCCAGCAGCCGGTCGGGTCGAAATCTTCGGGGCTACACCTTC.

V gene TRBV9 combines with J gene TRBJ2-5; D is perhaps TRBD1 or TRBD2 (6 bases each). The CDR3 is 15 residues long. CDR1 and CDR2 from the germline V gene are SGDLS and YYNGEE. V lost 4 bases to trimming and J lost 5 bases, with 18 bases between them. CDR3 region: CASSMEGGLLETQYF. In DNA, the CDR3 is TGTGCCAGCAGCATGGAGGGGGGCCTTTTGGAGACCCAGTACTTC.

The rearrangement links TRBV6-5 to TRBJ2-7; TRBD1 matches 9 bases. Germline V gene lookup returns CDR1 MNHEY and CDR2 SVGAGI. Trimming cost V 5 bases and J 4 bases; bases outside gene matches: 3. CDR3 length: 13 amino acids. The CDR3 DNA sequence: TGTGCCAGCAGTGAGGACAGGGGTTACGAGCAGTACTTC. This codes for CASSEDRGYEQYF.

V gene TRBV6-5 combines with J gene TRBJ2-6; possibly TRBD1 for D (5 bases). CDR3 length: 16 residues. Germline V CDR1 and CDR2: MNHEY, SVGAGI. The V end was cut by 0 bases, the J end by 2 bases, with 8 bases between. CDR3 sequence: CASSYSIGAGANVLTF. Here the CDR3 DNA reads TGTGCCAGCAGTTACTCGATAGGGGCTGGGGCCAACGTCCTGACTTTC.